This T cell receptor (beta chain) was sequenced during a study of T cells after yellow fever vaccination. CDR3 size: 16 residues. Germline lookup yields CDR1 SGHNT and CDR2 YENEEA. V trimming: 5 bases; J trimming: 4 bases; junction bases outside the gene matches: 7. In this sample, this clonotype turned up a few times. As TCR cDNA was made by 5'RACE template switching, a universal primer site and UMIs were added. TCRdb re-derived calls from the 5' RACE reads in MiXCR, one entry per CDR3 protein. The table records some 560,000 distinct CDR3 sequences, 17% of them present only once. The specimen was PBMCs, collected around 5 days after the first yellow fever vaccination. The origin of this receptor is a man younger than 35 who received the YFV17D yellow fever vaccine. The chain combines TRBV11-3 with TRBJ2-1; 11 bases agree with TRBD2. Here the CDR3 reads CASSEGTSGSYNEQFF. CDR3 in DNA: TGTGCCAGCAGCGAAGGGACTAGCGGAAGTTACAATGAGCAGTTCTTC.